Below, 6 T cell receptor beta chains from the same sample are listed, as sequenced in a study of molecular identifiers for immune sequencing clone quantification. A single record per CDR3 protein comes from TCRdb applying MiXCR to the PCR reads. Among about 640,000 distinct CDR3 sequences listed, 20% were seen once. The sequenced material came from naive CD8+ T cells from blood, with Jurkat cell RNA spiked in. Subset noted: FACS-sorted CD8+CD4-CCR7+CD45RA+ naive T cells. All receptors derive from a human donor in good health. Some libraries in this study had Jurkat cell RNA spiked in.

Points on this clonotype: Just one base apart from a much larger clone, this may be a read error. This chain links TRBV30 with TRBJ2-1; TRBD2 aligns across 7 bases. The V gene's germline CDR1 is GTSNPN and CDR2 SVGIG (reference sequence). The CDR3 extends over 14 amino acids. CDR3 amino acids: CARSGPSGYNEQFF. The CDR3 DNA sequence: TGTGCCCGGAGTGGGCCTAGCGGATACAATGAGCAGTTCTTC.

This clonotype was found many times. The gene calls are TRBV2 and TRBJ2-7; 8 nucleotides align to TRBD2. The CDR3 extends over 14 amino acids. Germline lookup yields CDR1 SNHLY and CDR2 FYNNEI. V lost 6 bases and J lost 2; bases outside the gene matches: 6. The CDR3 sequence is CASRPAAGAYEQYF. The CDR3 coding sequence is TGTGCCAGCAGGCCCGCAGCGGGGGCCTACGAGCAGTACTTC.

The table lists this clonotype with a few counts. A much larger clone is a single base away; this may be a read error. V gene TRBV5-1 combines with J gene TRBJ2-7, with TRBD1 as a possible D gene (6 bases). Germline assignment: CDR1 SGHRS and CDR2 YFSETQ. The CDR3 has 15 amino acids. The CDR3 region has the DNA TGCGCCAGCGGCTTGGGGGCAGGGTCGGGGTACGAGCAGTACTTC. Amino acid sequence: CASGLGAGSGYEQYF.

The chain carries TRBV12-3 or TRBV12-4 and TRBJ1-2, with D maybe TRBD1 (6 bases). The CDR3 totals 16 residues. Trimming cost V 5 bases and J 7 bases, with 23 bases left between them. This chain's CDR3 is CASSVLARGQQSGYTF. The CDR3 region has the DNA TGTGCCAGCAGTGTTCTCGCCCGGGGGCAGCAGAGTGGCTACACCTTC.

Comments on this clonotype: Sequence at one end of the junction differs from germline and may be a read error. This chain connects TRBV10-2 to TRBJ2-7; D remains ambiguous. Germline assignment: CDR1 WSHSY and CDR2 SAAADI. The CDR3 extends over 12 amino acids. The CDR3 here is CASSESGYGQYF. The CDR3 coding sequence is TGCGCCAGCAGTGAGTCCGGCTACGGGCAGTACTTC.

This clonotype appeared a few times. The chain uses TRBV30 and TRBJ2-7; 9 bases align to TRBD1. Germline lookup yields CDR1 GTSNPN and CDR2 SVGIG (reference sequence). After removal of 5 bases from V and 5 bases from J, the junction contained 4 bases not matched to a gene. The CDR3 runs to 12 residues. CDR3 protein: CAWEDRGDEQYF. For the CDR3, the DNA is TGTGCCTGGGAGGACAGGGGTGACGAGCAGTACTTC.